Detailed here is one T cell receptor (beta chain). Its antigen is unidentified. Only in-frame clones appear in the TCRdb table, and some are missing; sequencing was by immunoSEQ multiplex PCR. The sample yields 20,000 to 25,000 clones, around 75% seen once. The CDR3 sequence is 13 residues long. Looked up from germline, CDR1 is SQVTM and CDR2 is ANQGSEA. The source of the sample is a study of CD4 T cells in relation to SARS-CoV-2 and coronaviruses. Study context: After roughly ten days of antigen culture, PBMC TCR beta CDR3s were sequenced. Shared crossreactive spike epitopes were mapped to their HLA restriction. General study points: SARS-CoV-2-driven expansion was significantly weaker in crossreactive than monoreactive clones.

Unexposed donor CD4+ T cells date from about 2011-2018, before the COVID-19 pandemic. The cells were cultured for around ten days before CD4+ T cells were isolated. Fresh IL-2 medium replaced half the medium on days 3 and 7. The V and J genes are TRBV29-1 and TRBJ1-1; D perhaps matches TRBD1 (6 bases). This sequence originates from a human donor in good health. What was sequenced was CD4+ T cells from PBMCs, cultured in vitro. CDR3 region: CSGGPSGNTEAFF. CDR3 in DNA: TGCAGTGGGGGCCCAAGTGGGAACACTGAAGCTTTCTTT.